Included here is one T cell receptor beta chain sequence, with context. Data came from immunoSEQ multiplex PCR; TCRdb stores just in-frame clones and leaves some out. The sample consists of some 1 million clones, around 74% of them appearing once. The sample originates from a study of shared clonotypes between healthy human individuals. This CDR3 region has 14 residues. Germline assignment: CDR1 LNHDA and CDR2 SQIVND (reference sequence). V was clipped by 7 bases and J by 5 bases, with 14 bases between them. Sequencing used memory CD4+ T cells sorted from blood. The subset is: CD45RA-negative fraction. This TCR derives from a man aged 18 to 29 in good health. The V and J genes are TRBV19 and TRBJ2-2, with D possibly being TRBD1 (5 bases). DNA of the CDR3: TGTGCCAGTAAGTCCCAGGGATCGACCGGGGAGCTGTTTTTT. It encodes CASKSQGSTGELFF.